Shown below are 29 T cell receptor beta chains from a single sample sequenced in a study of blood T cell repertoires in COVID-19. Produced via immunoSEQ multiplex PCR; TCRdb's table is partial and in-frame only. Here the sample spans 150,000 to 200,000 clones, around 82% being singletons. The material sequenced was peripheral blood. The receptor source for this set is a woman older than 75 with acute or convalescent COVID-19.

This clone was counted between two and nine times. The J gene is TRBJ1-6, the V gene TRBV4-3; D is possibly TRBD1 (5 bases). V shed 5 bases and J shed 5 bases, with 10 bases lying between them. This CDR3 contains 14 residues. Germline loops: CDR1 LGHNA, CDR2 YSLEER. In DNA, the CDR3 is TGCGCCAGCAGCAGGGGCATTCATAATTCACCCCTCCACTTT. Protein product: CASSRGIHNSPLHF.

DNA for the CDR3: TGTGCCAGCAGCTCCGACGACAGGGGATCCTTCTCCTACAATGAGCAGTTCTTC. Residues: CASSSDDRGSFSYNEQFF. This chain links TRBV7-9 with TRBJ2-1, with 8 bases aligning to TRBD1. V lost 4 bases, J lost 0 bases, and 11 bases stayed unmatched. The CDR3 runs 18 residues. Germline V lookup: CDR1 SEHNR, CDR2 FQNEAQ (reference sequence).

V and J are TRBV6-6 and TRBJ1-2; a possible D gene is TRBD1 (5 bases). This CDR3 has 14 residues. Germline CDR1 reads MNHNY; CDR2 reads SVGAGI (reference sequence). V shed 7 bases and J shed 2 bases, with 14 bases lying between them. CDR3 protein: CASTPGGKNYGYTF. CDR3 in DNA: TGTGCCAGCACGCCGGGGGGGAAAAACTATGGCTACACCTTC.

The rearrangement links TRBV7-2 to TRBJ2-3; D might be TRBD2 (7 bases). From germline, CDR1 is SGHTA and CDR2 FQGNSA. V lost 5 bases, J lost 3 bases, and 18 bases lay in between. This CDR3 comprises 16 residues. CDR3 DNA sequence: TGTGCCAGCAGCCCAGGACGGGGGGCCTTTACAGATACGCAGTATTTT. This translates into CASSPGRGAFTDTQYF.

The rearrangement joins TRBV28 to TRBJ2-7; 8 nucleotides line up with TRBD1. V lost 6 bases and J lost 0; bases outside the gene matches: 4. CDR1 and CDR2 (germline): MDHEN, SYDVKM. The CDR3 sequence is 14 residues long. CDR3 in DNA: TGTGCCAGCAGCGGGGACAGGCTCTCCTACGAGCAGTACTTC. Translation: CASSGDRLSYEQYF.

The chain combines TRBV30 with TRBJ2-7; 7 bases map to TRBD2. There are 12 residues in the CDR3. V was pared by 5 bases and J by 3 bases, with 4 bases of the junction left unmatched. Germline CDR1 reads GTSNPN; CDR2 reads SVGIG (reference sequence). CDR3 protein: CAWGRGGYEQYF. CDR3 coding DNA: TGTGCCTGGGGGCGCGGGGGCTACGAGCAGTACTTC. Combining the CDR3 with reference TRBV30 and TRBJ2-7 gives the whole variable domain SQTIHQWPATLVQPVGSPLSLECTVEGTSNPNLYWYRQAAGRGLQLLFYSVGIGQISSEVPQNLSASRPQDRQFILSSKKLLLSDSGFYLCAWGRGGYEQYFGPGTRLTVT.

This chain uses TRBV19 with TRBJ1-2, with 10 bases lining up with TRBD1. Germline lookup yields CDR1 LNHDA and CDR2 SQIVND (reference sequence). J lost 5 bases, V lost 5 bases, and 5 bases had no gene match. The CDR3 covers 14 residues. The CDR3 is CASSPGTGVYGYTF. The CDR3 DNA is TGTGCCAGTAGTCCCGGGACAGGGGTTTATGGCTACACCTTC.

Points on this clone: This may arise from a read error, as a much more abundant clone is one base away. The chain uses TRBV7-9 and TRBJ2-1; 8 nucleotides line up with TRBD2. Germline CDR1 is SEHNR and CDR2 is FQNEAQ (reference sequence). CDR3 length: 15 residues. With V trimmed by 1 base and J by 2 bases, 1 base remained unmatched. Here the CDR3 DNA reads TGTGCCAGCAGCTTAGGGGGACTAGCCTACAATGAGCAGTTCTTC. Translating gives CASSLGGLAYNEQFF.

The chain links TRBV29-1 to TRBJ2-1, with 8 bases that match TRBD2. This CDR3 is built from 13 residues. The germline V gene has CDR1 SQVTM and CDR2 ANQGSEA. Trimming removed 7 bases from V and 8 bases from J; junction bases left unmatched: 10. Here the CDR3 reads CSGREGKGDEQFF. The CDR3 nucleotides are TGCAGCGGCCGGGAGGGAAAGGGGGATGAGCAGTTCTTC.

This chain connects TRBV29-1 to TRBJ2-7; D is uncertain. Trimming left V 4 bases short and J 2 bases short, with 6 bases between. The CDR3 runs to 11 residues. Germline V gene data show CDR1 as SQVTM and CDR2 as ANQGSEA. CDR3 sequence (DNA): TGCAGCGTTGGTAACACCTACGAGCAGTACTTC. Translated: CSVGNTYEQYF.

V is TRBV19 and J is TRBJ2-3, with D maybe TRBD1 (6 bases). The CDR3 has 14 residues. Trimming cost V 7 bases and J 3 bases, with 14 bases left between them. The germline gives CDR1 LNHDA, CDR2 SQIVND (reference sequence). The CDR3 region is CASNTGLGTDTQYF. Here the CDR3 DNA reads TGTGCCAGTAATACAGGGCTAGGGACAGATACGCAGTATTTT.

This chain uses TRBV7-3 with TRBJ2-3; TRBD1 agrees at 8 bases. The trim removed 5 bases at V and 5 bases at J, leaving 6 bases unmatched. The CDR3 sequence is 14 residues long. The germline gives CDR1 SGHTA, CDR2 FQGTGA. In DNA form, the CDR3 reads TGTGCCAGCAGCCTCAGGGGGCGCGAAGATACGCAGTATTTT. Translation: CASSLRGREDTQYF.

The chain has TRBV3-1 (or the pseudogene TRBV3-2) and TRBJ2-7, with unresolved D. The CDR3 is 17 residues long. The V end was cut by 1 base, the J end by 6 bases, with 22 bases between. The germline V gene has CDR1 LGHDT and CDR2 YNNKEL (reference sequence). Here the CDR3 reads CASSQVMSIVRPGEQYF. The DNA for the CDR3 is TGTGCCAGCAGCCAAGTAATGTCGATAGTACGGCCGGGCGAGCAGTACTTC.

This clone was found once. The V and J genes are TRBV5-6 and TRBJ2-2; no clear D gene. The germline V gene encodes CDR1 SGHDT and CDR2 YYEEEE. The CDR3 contains 16 residues. Trimming removed 2 bases at V and 1 base at J, with 12 bases between. The CDR3 here is CASSFWHSQNTGELFF. The CDR3 nucleotides are TGTGCCAGCAGCTTTTGGCACAGCCAGAACACCGGGGAGCTGTTTTTT. The variable domain in full, completed from reference TRBV5-6 and TRBJ2-2, reads DAGVTQSPTHLIKTRGQQVTLRCSPKSGHDTVSWYQQALGQGPQFIFQYYEEEERQRGNFPDRFSGHQFPNYSSELNVNALLLGDSALYLCASSFWHSQNTGELFFGEGSRLTVL.

The V and J genes are TRBV10-2 and TRBJ1-1; D might be TRBD1 (6 bases). Trimming took off 0 bases at V and 7 bases at J, with 12 bases between the two ends. The CDR3 is 14 amino acids. Germline values: CDR1 WSHSY, CDR2 SAAADI. Written as DNA, the CDR3 is TGCGCCAGCAGTGAGTCGACCGGACAGTATGAAGCTTTCTTT. It translates to CASSESTGQYEAFF.

J is TRBJ1-3 and V is TRBV3-1 (or the pseudogene TRBV3-2); D ambiguous. From germline, CDR1 is LGHDT and CDR2 YNNKEL (reference sequence). The V gene lost 4 bases and the J gene lost 0 bases, with 19 bases spanning the gap. The CDR3 is 18 residues long. The CDR3 DNA is TGTGCCAGCAGCCTCCTGAGCGCGCGGGGAGACTCTGGAAACACCATATATTTT. Its protein is CASSLLSARGDSGNTIYF.

This clone is termed medium-sized. The gene calls are TRBV6-2 or TRBV6-3 and TRBJ1-4; 9 nucleotides agree with TRBD1. Per germline, CDR1 MNHEY and CDR2 SVGEGT. Trimming took 5 bases from V and 5 from J; bases not matched to a gene: 6. This CDR3 is built from 15 residues. CDR3 bases: TGTGCCAGCAGTACACCGACAGGGGGGAATGAAAAACTGTTTTTT. It is translated as CASSTPTGGNEKLFF.

V gene TRBV12-2 combines with J gene TRBJ2-1; the DNA was not used to check the table's D call, TRBD1. TRBV12-2 counts as a pseudogene. CDR3 length equals 15 residues. The DNA for the CDR3 is TGTGCAAGTCGCGCCATGACAGGGTTTGACAATGAGCAGTTCTTC. Translation: CASRAMTGFDNEQFF.

Worth noting for this clone: Sequence at one end of the junction differs from germline and may be a read error. The V and J genes are TRBV7-9 and TRBJ2-2; 7 bases agree with TRBD2. The CDR3 is 15 amino acids. CDR1 and CDR2 from the germline V gene are SEHNR and FQNEAQ (reference sequence). CDR3 bases: TGTGCCAGCAGCATCGACGGGGGGACCACCCGGGAGCTGTTTTTT. Its translation: CASSIDGGTTRELFF.

The J gene is TRBJ2-7, the V gene TRBV28, with D maybe TRBD2 (6 bases). The CDR3 covers 13 residues. The ends were cut back, 3 bases at V and 2 bases at J, with 8 bases in the middle. The germline V gene encodes CDR1 MDHEN and CDR2 SYDVKM. The CDR3 sequence: CASSLAGTYEQYF. CDR3 sequence (DNA): TGTGCCAGCAGTTTGGCGGGGACCTACGAGCAGTACTTC.

This clone appeared once. The genes are TRBV24-1 and TRBJ2-1, with TRBD1 matching over 8 bases. The CDR3 is 14 residues long. Germline CDR1 is KGHDR and CDR2 is SFDVKD. The V and J ends lost 6 bases and 3 bases, in that order; junction bases with no gene match: 3. The DNA of the CDR3 is TGTGCCACCAGTAGGACAGGGCGCTACAATGAGCAGTTCTTC. Translating it yields CATSRTGRYNEQFF.

The chain carries TRBV5-1 and TRBJ2-5; perhaps TRBD2 as D (7 bases). Germline V CDR1 and CDR2: SGHRS, YFSETQ. Trimming removed 5 bases from V and 5 bases from J, with 13 bases in between. The CDR3 contains 13 residues. The CDR3: CASRGGGAETQYF. Written as DNA, the CDR3 is TGCGCCAGCAGGGGCGGGGGCGCGGAGACCCAGTACTTC.

The chain links TRBV2 to TRBJ2-7; tentative D call: TRBD1 (5 bases). V dropped 4 bases and J dropped 1 base, with 8 bases sitting between them. This CDR3 is 13 amino acids long. In germline, CDR1 is SNHLY, CDR2 FYNNEI. This CDR3 is CASSVDSSYEQYF. The CDR3 region has the DNA TGTGCCAGCAGTGTCGACAGTTCCTACGAGCAGTACTTC.

The rearrangement joins TRBV4-1 to TRBJ1-3, with D uncertain. Deletions cut 0 bases from V and 12 bases from J, with 12 bases between. In germline, CDR1 is MGHRA, CDR2 YSYEKL. There are 13 residues in the CDR3. In nucleotides, the CDR3 is TGCGCCAGCAGCCAAGAACAGATCCCAATCATATATTTT. It translates to CASSQEQIPIIYF.

The V and J genes are TRBV6-2 or TRBV6-3 and TRBJ1-5; D remains unclear. This CDR3 comprises 19 residues. Germline V CDR1 and CDR2: MNHEY, SVGEGT. V lost 2 bases, J lost 1 base, and 21 bases lay in between. CDR3 amino acids: CASSYPAGGTMGSNQPQHF. The DNA of the CDR3 is TGTGCCAGCAGTTACCCGGCAGGAGGAACGATGGGGAGCAATCAGCCCCAGCATTTT.

The chain has TRBV19 and TRBJ1-1, with 10 bases matching TRBD1. The CDR3 runs to 17 residues. Trimming took 7 bases from V and 0 from J; bases not matched to a gene: 11. The germline V gene encodes CDR1 LNHDA and CDR2 SQIVND (reference sequence). This CDR3 reads CASTRGGTGVMNTEAFF. The DNA for the CDR3 is TGTGCCAGTACTCGAGGTGGGACAGGGGTTATGAACACTGAAGCTTTCTTT.

This sequence joins TRBV3-1 (or the pseudogene TRBV3-2) and TRBJ1-5; 7 bases agree with TRBD1. The V gene's germline CDR1 is LGHDT and CDR2 YNNKEL (reference sequence). Losses at the gene ends were 4 bases for V and 0 bases for J; bases not matched to a gene: 9. The CDR3 is 17 residues long. The CDR3 DNA reads as TGTGCCAGCAGCCTCCGGGACAGTGATGATAGCAATCAGCCCCAGCATTTT. Translation gives CASSLRDSDDSNQPQHF.

The chain is built from TRBV6-5 and TRBJ2-7; D call uncertain. There are 11 residues in the CDR3. The V end lost 6 bases, the J end lost 5 bases, and 8 bases lay between the germline ends. Germline V gives CDR1 MNHEY, CDR2 SVGAGI. CDR3 DNA: TGTGCCAGCAGGGGCGTTCACGAGCAGTACTTC. Protein: CASRGVHEQYF.

The rearrangement uses TRBV19 and TRBJ1-1; 7 nucleotides align to TRBD1. The germline V gene has CDR1 LNHDA and CDR2 SQIVND (reference sequence). Losses at the gene ends were 5 bases for V and 2 bases for J; bases not matched to a gene: 8. This CDR3 spans 15 amino acids. CDR3 nucleotide sequence: TGTGCCAGTAGTCCAGGGGGGAGAATAAACACTGAAGCTTTCTTT. Protein: CASSPGGRINTEAFF.